The 13 T cell receptor beta chains below were found in one sample sequenced in a study of blood T cells in healthy people across ages. Through a sample-barcoded 5' primer and a J-beta primer mix, a second PCR was run for roughly 7 to 12 cycles. In TCRdb, the 5' RACE reads were re-called with MiXCR into one record per CDR3 protein. The sample gives about 1.5 million distinct CDR3 sequences, 35% to 45% of which show up once; over 3.5% is in the top ten. The sequencing sample was made of blood. These receptor sequences come from a woman under 30 in good health.

The chain uses TRBV4-3 and TRBJ2-7; D possibly corresponds to TRBD2 (5 bases). The CDR3 contains 13 residues. Trimming removed 6 bases from V and 7 bases from J, with 16 bases in between. Per germline, CDR1 LGHNA and CDR2 YSLEER. This CDR3 is CASRPRGGGEQYF. CDR3 nucleotides: TGCGCCAGCAGGCCCAGAGGAGGTGGTGAGCAGTACTTC.

In regard to this clonotype: A read error may account for a junction end that differs from germline. This chain uses TRBV27 with TRBJ2-3; D is perhaps TRBD1 (5 bases). The CDR3 sequence is 14 residues long. The germline CDR1 and CDR2 sequences are MNHEY and SMNVEV (reference sequence). The CDR3 DNA follows: TGTGCCAACAGTCCGACAGTAAGCACAGATACGCAGTATTTT. Protein: CANSPTVSTDTQYF.

The rearrangement uses TRBV7-2 and TRBJ2-1; D is unclear. The J call could be wrong; TRBJ2-7 is a better fit for the DNA end. This CDR3 is built from 14 residues. In germline, CDR1 is SGHTA, CDR2 FQGNSA. The CDR3 is CASSISSSYNEQYF. The CDR3 nucleotides read TGTGCCAGCAGCATCAGTAGCTCCTACAATGAGCAGTACTTC.

The V call is TRBV4-2, the J call TRBJ2-1, with D maybe TRBD2 (6 bases). In germline, CDR1 is LGHNA, CDR2 YNFKEQ. The CDR3 has 13 residues. Deletions cut 5 bases from V and 8 bases from J, with 13 bases between. CDR3 bases: TGTGCCAGCAGCACGGGGGATTCGGATGAGCAGTTCTTC. Its protein is CASSTGDSDEQFF.

As for this clonotype: The junction and the germline gene differ at one end; a read error may be behind it. The chain joins TRBV10-3 to TRBJ1-5; D is possibly TRBD1 (5 bases). This CDR3 is built from 14 residues. Germline lookup yields CDR1 ENHRY and CDR2 SYGVKD. The CDR3 coding sequence is TGTGCCACCAGTGAGGGCAGGGACAATCAGCCCCAGCATTTT. Protein: CATSEGRDNQPQHF.

This clonotype occurred once. The junction shows a germline mismatch at one end, possibly a read error. The chain links TRBV20-1 to TRBJ1-2, with D hard to call. This CDR3 is built from 13 residues. Per the germline V gene, CDR1 is DFQATT and CDR2 is SNEGSKA (reference sequence). The CDR3 coding sequence is TGCAGTGCCAGAGGACCCATAGGAGTCGGCTACACCTTC. Encoded protein: CSARGPIGVGYTF.

The sample holds a few counts of this clonotype. V is TRBV29-1 and J is TRBJ1-1; no clear D. The V end lost 3 bases, the J end lost 6 bases, and 8 bases lay between the germline ends. CDR1 and CDR2 from the germline V gene are SQVTM and ANQGSEA. This CDR3 is built from 11 residues. The CDR3 region has the DNA TGCAGCGTTGAGCTTTTAGCTGAAGCTTTCTTT. This codes for CSVELLAEAFF.

In this sample, this clonotype turned up a few times. This chain links TRBV6-6 with TRBJ2-5, with a weak D call TRBD2 (5 bases). V lost 6 bases and J 2 bases, leaving 16 bases between the germline ends. This CDR3 is 15 amino acids long. Germline CDR1 is MNHNY and CDR2 is SVGAGI (reference sequence). CDR3 nucleotide sequence: TGTGCCAGCAGCCCCGGGAACGGGTTTCAAGAGACCCAGTACTTC. Residues: CASSPGNGFQETQYF.

The chain combines TRBV24-1 with TRBJ2-5; D is unclear. The DNA matches TRBJ2-7 better at its end, which makes the J call doubtful. Germline CDR1 and CDR2: KGHDR and SFDVKD. The CDR3 extends over 10 amino acids. CDR3 DNA sequence: TGTGCCACCAGTGATTACGAGCAGTACTTC. Encoded protein: CATSDYEQYF.

The chain recombines TRBV6-2 or TRBV6-3 with TRBJ1-5, with 10 nucleotides matching TRBD1. Germline V gene lookup returns CDR1 MNHEY and CDR2 SVGEGT. The CDR3 is 16 residues long. The V segment lost 1 base and the J segment 6 bases; nucleotides outside the gene matches: 6. In nucleotides, the CDR3 is TGTGCCAGCAGTTACTTGGGACAGGGGTTAGCTCAGCCCCAGCATTTT. Its protein product is CASSYLGQGLAQPQHF.

V is TRBV6-1 and J is TRBJ2-7; the D call may be TRBD1 or TRBD2 (6 bases each). The CDR3 totals 12 residues. Germline CDR1 MNHNS, CDR2 SASEGT. V was shortened by 5 bases and J by 5 bases, with 10 bases between the two germline ends. The CDR3 loop reads CASSPGANEQYF. The CDR3, as DNA: TGTGCCAGCAGTCCGGGGGCCAACGAGCAGTACTTC.

This chain connects TRBV25-1 to TRBJ1-4; D perhaps matches TRBD1 (5 bases). V lost 2 bases and J 8 bases, leaving 12 bases between the germline ends. The CDR3 spans 14 residues. The germline V gene encodes CDR1 MGHDK and CDR2 SYGVNS. CDR3 bases: TGTGCCAGCAGTGAAGGGGCCGGGGCCGAAAAACTGTTTTTT. Its translation: CASSEGAGAEKLFF.

This chain connects TRBV29-1 to TRBJ2-5; D is possibly TRBD2 (5 bases). This CDR3 comprises 15 residues. The V end was cut by 2 bases, the J end by 4 bases, with 17 bases between. In germline, CDR1 is SQVTM, CDR2 ANQGSEA. The DNA of the CDR3 is TGCAGCGTTGAACTTAGCGCGAGGTTCCCAGAGACCCAGTACTTC. This translates into CSVELSARFPETQYF. The whole variable domain, remainder taken from reference TRBV29-1 and TRBJ2-5, is SAVISQKPSRDICQRGTSLTIQCQVDSQVTMMFWYRQQPGQSLTLIATANQGSEATYESGFVIDKFPISRPNLTFSTLTVSNMSPEDSSIYLCSVELSARFPETQYFGPGTRLLVL.